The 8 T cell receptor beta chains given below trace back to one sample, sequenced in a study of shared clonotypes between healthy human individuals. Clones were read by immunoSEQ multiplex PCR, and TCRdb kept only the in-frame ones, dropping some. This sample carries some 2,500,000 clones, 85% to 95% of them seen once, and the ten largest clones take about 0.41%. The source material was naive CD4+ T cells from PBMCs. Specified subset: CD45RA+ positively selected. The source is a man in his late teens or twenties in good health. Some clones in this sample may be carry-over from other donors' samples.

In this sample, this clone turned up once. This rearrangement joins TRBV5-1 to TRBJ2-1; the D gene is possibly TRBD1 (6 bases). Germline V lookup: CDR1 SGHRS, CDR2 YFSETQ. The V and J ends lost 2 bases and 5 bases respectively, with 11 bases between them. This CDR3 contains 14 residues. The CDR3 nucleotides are TGCGCCAGCAGCTTACAGGGTTGGGACAATGAGCAGTTCTTC. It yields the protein CASSLQGWDNEQFF.

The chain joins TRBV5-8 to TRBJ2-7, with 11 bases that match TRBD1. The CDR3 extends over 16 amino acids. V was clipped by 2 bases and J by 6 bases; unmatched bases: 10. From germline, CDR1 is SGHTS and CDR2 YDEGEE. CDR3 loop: CASSLWGGTGGSEQYF. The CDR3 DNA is TGTGCCAGCAGCTTATGGGGCGGGACAGGGGGAAGCGAGCAGTACTTC.

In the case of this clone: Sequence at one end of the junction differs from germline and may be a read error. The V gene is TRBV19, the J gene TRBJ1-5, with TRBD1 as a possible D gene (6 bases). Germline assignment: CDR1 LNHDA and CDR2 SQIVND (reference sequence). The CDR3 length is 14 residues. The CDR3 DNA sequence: TGTGCCAGTAGTATCGGGCAGGGGAATCCGCCCCAGCATTTT. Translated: CASSIGQGNPPQHF.

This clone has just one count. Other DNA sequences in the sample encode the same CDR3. CDR3 region: CASSLRGQPQHF. CDR3 DNA: TGTGCCAGCAGTCTTAGGGGCCAGCCCCAGCATTTT. The chain carries TRBV28 and TRBJ1-5, with D tentatively TRBD1 (5 bases). The CDR3 loop spans 12 amino acids. CDR1 is MDHEN and CDR2 is SYDVKM in the germline V gene. The V gene lost 5 bases and the J gene lost 7 bases, with 9 bases spanning the gap. The full variable domain, rest sourced from reference TRBV28 and TRBJ1-5, is DVKVTQSSRYLVKRTGEKVFLECVQDMDHENMFWYRQDPGLGLRLIYFSYDVKMKEKGDIPEGYSVSREKKERFSLILESASTNQTSMYLCASSLRGQPQHFGDGTRLSIL.

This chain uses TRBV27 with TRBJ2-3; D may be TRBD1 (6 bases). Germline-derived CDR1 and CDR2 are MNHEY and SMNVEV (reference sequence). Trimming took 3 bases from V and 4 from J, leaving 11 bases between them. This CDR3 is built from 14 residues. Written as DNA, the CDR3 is TGTGCCAGCAGTTTCAGGGGCGAATCAGATACGCAGTATTTT. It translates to CASSFRGESDTQYF.

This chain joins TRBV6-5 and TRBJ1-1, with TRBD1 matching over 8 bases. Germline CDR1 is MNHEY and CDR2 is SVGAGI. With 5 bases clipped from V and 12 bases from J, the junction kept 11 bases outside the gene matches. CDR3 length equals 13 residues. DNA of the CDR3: TGTGCCAGCAGTCTGGGGACAGGCGGTCTGTCTTTCTTT. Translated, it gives CASSLGTGGLSFF.

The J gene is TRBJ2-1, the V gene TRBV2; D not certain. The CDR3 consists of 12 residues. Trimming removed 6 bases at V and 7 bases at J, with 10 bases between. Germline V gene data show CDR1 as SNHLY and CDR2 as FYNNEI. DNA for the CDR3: TGTGCCAGCAGGGGTATCGTGAATGAGCAGTTCTTC. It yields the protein CASRGIVNEQFF.

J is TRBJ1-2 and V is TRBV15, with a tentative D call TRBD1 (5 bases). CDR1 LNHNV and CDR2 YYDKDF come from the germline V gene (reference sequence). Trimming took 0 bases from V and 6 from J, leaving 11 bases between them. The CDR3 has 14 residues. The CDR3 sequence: CATSREGLGHGYTF. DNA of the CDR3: TGTGCCACCAGCAGAGAGGGCCTGGGGCATGGCTACACCTTC.